These 18 T cell receptor beta chains share one sample of origin, sequenced in a study of CD8 T cells in ankylosing spondylitis. Via MiXCR, TCRdb re-called the 5' RACE reads, giving one row per CDR3 protein. The table lists a few hundred thousand distinct CDR3 sequences, 20% of them singletons. Sample: blood, either unsorted or a sorted T cell fraction (not recorded which). The receptors come from a male donor with ankylosing spondylitis or in good health (not recorded which).

The chain links TRBV28 to TRBJ2-1; 12 bases are a match to TRBD2. The ends lost 8 bases at V and 9 bases at J; junction bases unmatched: 8. CDR1 and CDR2 from the germline V gene are MDHEN and SYDVKM. The CDR3 extends over 14 amino acids. The CDR3 protein is CASSTSGSLVEQFF. The CDR3 bases are TGTGCCAGCTCGACTAGCGGGAGTCTTGTTGAGCAGTTCTTC.

This clonotype was detected ten times or more. The gene calls are TRBV4-2 and TRBJ1-1; 9 nucleotides agree with TRBD1. In germline, CDR1 is LGHNA, CDR2 YNFKEQ. This CDR3 comprises 14 residues. V shed 4 bases, J shed 3 bases, and the junction held 3 bases outside the gene matches. CDR3 sequence reads: CASSPRTGDTEAFF. The CDR3 DNA follows: TGTGCCAGCAGCCCGAGGACAGGGGACACTGAAGCTTTCTTT.

V is TRBV30 and J is TRBJ1-4, with D unclear. The germline V gene has CDR1 GTSNPN and CDR2 SVGIG (reference sequence). This CDR3 is 15 amino acids long. Trimming took 2 bases from V and 5 from J, leaving 15 bases between them. The CDR3 coding sequence is TGTGCCTGGAGTAAACGAGGAAGCCCGAATGAAAAACTGTTTTTT. This sequence encodes CAWSKRGSPNEKLFF.

This chain uses TRBV7-6 with TRBJ1-4; TRBD1 is a possible D gene (5 bases). Germline V gene lookup returns CDR1 SGHVS and CDR2 FNYEAQ. This CDR3 is 17 amino acids long. Trimming left V 2 bases short and J 5 bases short, with 18 bases between. CDR3 region: CASSLISWGGKNEKLFF. As DNA, the CDR3 is TGTGCCAGCAGCTTAATCTCATGGGGGGGAAAGAATGAAAAACTGTTTTTT.

A few counts support this clonotype. The rearrangement joins TRBV20-1 to TRBJ2-1, with 8 bases aligning to TRBD2. The CDR3 covers 16 residues. Germline CDR1 reads DFQATT; CDR2 reads SNEGSKA (reference sequence). The V gene end was trimmed by 1 base and the J gene end by 3 bases; junction bases not matched to a gene: 8. DNA for the CDR3: TGCAGTGCTAGAGCCCCAGGACTAGCTCTCTACAATGAGCAGTTCTTC. Its protein product is CSARAPGLALYNEQFF.

The chain uses TRBV14 and TRBJ1-3; D is uncertain. This CDR3 is built from 15 residues. Germline-derived CDR1 and CDR2 are SGHDN and FVKESK. V was cut by 3 bases and J by 3 bases, with 12 bases left in between. The CDR3 bases are TGTGCCAGCAGCCACGGGTGGCCGAATGGAAACACCATATATTTT. Its protein product is CASSHGWPNGNTIYF. The variable domain in full, with the rest retrieved from reference TRBV14 and TRBJ1-3, is EAGVTQFPSHSVIEKGQTVTLRCDPISGHDNLYWYRRVMGKEIKFLLHFVKESKQDESGMPNNRFLAERTGGTYSTLKVQPAELEDSGVYFCASSHGWPNGNTIYFGEGSWLTVV.

V and J are TRBV25-1 and TRBJ2-1, with 10 bases identical to TRBD2. The J segment lost 8 bases and the V segment lost 2 bases, leaving 3 bases of the junction unmatched. Germline V gene data show CDR1 as MGHDK and CDR2 as SYGVNS. The CDR3 is made up of 14 amino acids. The CDR3: CASSELAGVYEQFF. The CDR3 DNA is TGTGCCAGCAGTGAACTAGCGGGAGTATATGAGCAGTTCTTC.

This rearrangement joins TRBV20-1 to TRBJ1-6; 8 nucleotides match TRBD1. Trimming cost V 2 bases and J 6 bases; bases outside gene matches: 3. CDR3 size: 14 residues. The V gene's germline CDR1 is DFQATT and CDR2 SNEGSKA (reference sequence). The DNA for the CDR3 is TGCAGTGCTAGACAGGGGGCTCTTAATTCACCCCTCCACTTT. It is translated as CSARQGALNSPLHF.

The CDR3 here is CAISPRASGGPTDTQYF. As DNA, the CDR3 is TGTGCCATCAGTCCCCGGGCTAGCGGGGGCCCCACAGATACGCAGTATTTT. The genes are TRBV10-3 and TRBJ2-3; 10 positions agree with TRBD2. The CDR3 covers 17 residues. In germline, CDR1 is ENHRY, CDR2 SYGVKD. V trimming: 5 bases; J trimming: 2 bases; junction bases outside the gene matches: 10.

This clonotype was counted a few times. This sequence joins TRBV2 and TRBJ2-4; tentative D call: TRBD2 (5 bases). With 7 bases removed from V and 1 base from J, the gap between germline ends came to 14 bases. The CDR3 loop spans 15 amino acids. The germline V gene has CDR1 SNHLY and CDR2 FYNNEI. CDR3 in amino acids: CASTGSVSAKNIQYF. In nucleotides, the CDR3 is TGTGCCAGCACGGGTAGCGTGAGTGCCAAAAACATTCAGTACTTC.

The rearrangement links TRBV13 to TRBJ2-1, with TRBD1 identical over 7 bases. With 5 bases clipped from V and 2 bases from J, the junction kept 6 bases outside the gene matches. The CDR3 has 15 amino acids. Looked up from germline, CDR1 is PRHDT and CDR2 is FYEKMQ (reference sequence). The CDR3 DNA reads TGTGCCAGCAGCAAAGACAGGGTCCCCTACAATGAGCAGTTCTTC. Amino acids: CASSKDRVPYNEQFF.

This clonotype was seen a handful of times. The chain couples TRBV29-1 to TRBJ2-5; no reliable D call. V lost 7 bases to trimming and J lost 7 bases, with 7 bases between them. The CDR3 is 9 amino acids. The V gene's germline CDR1 is SQVTM and CDR2 ANQGSEA. As DNA, the CDR3 is TGCAGCGGGGTAGGGACCCAGTACTTC. It is translated as CSGVGTQYF. Full variable domain (outside the CDR3, taken from reference TRBV29-1 and TRBJ2-5): SAVISQKPSRDICQRGTSLTIQCQVDSQVTMMFWYRQQPGQSLTLIATANQGSEATYESGFVIDKFPISRPNLTFSTLTVSNMSPEDSSIYLCSGVGTQYFGPGTRLLVL.

This clonotype was seen a handful of times. J is TRBJ2-5 and V is TRBV6-2 or TRBV6-3; D remains unclear. The CDR3 is 13 residues long. CDR1 is MNHEY and CDR2 is SVGEGT in the germline V gene. V was clipped by 7 bases and J by 5 bases, with 14 bases between them. The CDR3 sequence: CASTSRVWETQYF. The DNA of the CDR3 is TGTGCCAGCACATCAAGGGTGTGGGAGACCCAGTACTTC.

The rearrangement uses TRBV5-1 and TRBJ2-7; the match to TRBD1 covers 7 bases. CDR3 length: 13 amino acids. Germline CDR1 SGHRS, CDR2 YFSETQ. V lost 1 base, J lost 5 bases, and 3 bases stayed unmatched. The CDR3 coding sequence is TGCGCCAGCAGCTTGACAGGGGCCCACGAGCAGTACGTC. Translating it yields CASSLTGAHEQYV.

The chain combines TRBV27 with TRBJ2-3, with D possibly TRBD1 on 5 matching bases. Germline lookup yields CDR1 MNHEY and CDR2 SMNVEV (reference sequence). The CDR3 totals 15 residues. Trimming stripped 6 bases from V and 1 base from J, with 14 bases between. CDR3 DNA sequence: TGTGCCAGCAGGAGATCAGGGTGGCGCACAGATACGCAGTATTTT. Its protein product is CASRRSGWRTDTQYF.

The chain recombines TRBV7-2 with TRBJ1-6; D gene unclear. Trimming stripped 1 base from V and 5 bases from J, with 12 bases between. This CDR3 has 16 amino acids. Germline V CDR1 and CDR2: SGHTA, FQGNSA. CDR3 region: CASSLGRNRNNSPLHF. As DNA, the CDR3 is TGTGCCAGCAGCTTAGGCAGGAACAGAAATAATTCACCCCTCCACTTT.

The chain recombines TRBV20-1 with TRBJ1-2, with D perhaps TRBD1 (5 bases). Trimming shortened V by 6 bases and J by 2 bases, and 22 bases separated the two germline ends. CDR3 length: 16 amino acids. In germline, CDR1 is DFQATT, CDR2 SNEGSKA (reference sequence). CDR3 sequence (DNA): TGCAGTGCACCTTCATCCTACAGGCTGGAGAACTATGGCTACACCTTC. Translating it yields CSAPSSYRLENYGYTF.

V is TRBV18 and J is TRBJ1-1; the D gene is possibly TRBD1 (6 bases). V was cut by 4 bases and J by 1 base, with 16 bases left in between. The CDR3 is 16 residues long. Germline V gene sequence: CDR1 KGHSH, CDR2 LQKENI. The CDR3 region has the DNA TGTGCCAGCTCACAAGGAGCCGGGACAAAGAACACTGAAGCTTTCTTT. It codes for CASSQGAGTKNTEAFF.